These 9 T cell receptor beta chains share one sample of origin, sequenced in a study of T cells expressing NK-cell markers. One entry per CDR3 protein, without DNA, is what TCRdb gives after re-calling the 5' RACE reads. The sample is made up of 550,000 or so distinct CDR3 sequences, and the top ten hold 3.5% to 4.5% of it. The sequencing sample was made of blood T cells: a sorted CD56 or NKG2C T cell subset, CD4+ or CD8+ T cells, or bulk PBMC T cells (not recorded which). The source is a man between 18 and 29 years old in good health.

V gene TRBV27 combines with J gene TRBJ1-4; the D call from TCRdb, TRBD1, cannot be confirmed without DNA. Germline V lookup: CDR1 MNHEY, CDR2 SMNVEV (reference sequence). This CDR3 is built from 16 residues. The CDR3 loop reads CASSLRKSDRAEKLFF.

The CDR3 here is CASSRRDMGDIQYF. The chain recombines TRBV5-5 with TRBJ2-4; TCRdb gives TRBD1 as the D gene, but with no DNA this cannot be confirmed. The CDR3 is 14 amino acids. Germline V CDR1 and CDR2: SGHKS, YYEKEE (reference sequence).

The CDR3 region is CASSPLTGSRQYF. This sequence joins TRBV7-2 and TRBJ2-7; TCRdb's D gene call, TRBD1, goes unchecked for lack of DNA. The germline CDR1 and CDR2 sequences are SGHTA and FQGNSA. The CDR3 contains 13 residues.

V gene TRBV19 combines with J gene TRBJ1-1; TCRdb lists TRBD1, though no DNA is available to test this call. There are 16 residues in the CDR3. Germline V gene data show CDR1 as LNHDA and CDR2 as SQIVND (reference sequence). This CDR3 is CASSRFRANANTEAFF.

The chain combines TRBV4-2 with TRBJ2-1; the D call from TCRdb, TRBD1, cannot be confirmed without DNA. Germline values: CDR1 LGHNA, CDR2 YNFKEQ. The CDR3 is 16 residues long. The CDR3 protein is CASSQDPTPKGPEQFF.

The CDR3 reads CASSPGQGIGTDTQYF. The rearrangement uses TRBV7-7 and TRBJ2-3; with no DNA, the TCRdb D assignment of TRBD1 cannot be verified. The CDR3 has 16 residues. CDR1 and CDR2 (germline): SSHAT, FNYEAQ (reference sequence).

This chain uses TRBV7-3 with TRBJ2-3; the TCRdb call, TRBD2, lacks DNA for checking. The CDR3 is 16 amino acids. Germline V gene sequence: CDR1 SGHTA, CDR2 FQGTGA. The CDR3 spells CASSPALAGGWDTQYF. The full variable domain, completed using reference TRBV7-3 and TRBJ2-3, is GAGVSQTPSNKVTEKGKYVELRCDPISGHTALYWYRQSLGQGPEFLIYFQGTGAADDSGLPNDRFFAVRPEGSVSTLKIQRTERGDSAVYLCASSPALAGGWDTQYFGPGTRLTVL.

CDR3 protein: CASRGPLPGELFF. The rearrangement uses TRBV6-2 or TRBV6-3 and TRBJ2-2; TCRdb designates TRBD1, a call that cannot be tested without DNA. Germline V gene lookup returns CDR1 MNHEY and CDR2 SVGEGT. The CDR3 runs 13 residues.

The chain carries TRBV9 and TRBJ2-4. Per germline, CDR1 SGDLS and CDR2 YYNGEE. The CDR3 has 16 amino acids. CDR3 amino acids: CASSKAGDLAKNIQYF.